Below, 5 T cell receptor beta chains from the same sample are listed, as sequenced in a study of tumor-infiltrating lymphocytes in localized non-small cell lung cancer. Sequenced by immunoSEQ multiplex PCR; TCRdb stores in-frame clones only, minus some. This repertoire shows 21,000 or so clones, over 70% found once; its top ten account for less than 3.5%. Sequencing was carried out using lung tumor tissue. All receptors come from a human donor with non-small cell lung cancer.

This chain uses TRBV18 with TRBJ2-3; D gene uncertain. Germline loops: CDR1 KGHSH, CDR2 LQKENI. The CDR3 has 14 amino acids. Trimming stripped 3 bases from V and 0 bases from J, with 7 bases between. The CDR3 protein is CASSPPISTDTQYF. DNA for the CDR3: TGTGCCAGCTCACCCCCTATAAGCACAGATACGCAGTATTTT.

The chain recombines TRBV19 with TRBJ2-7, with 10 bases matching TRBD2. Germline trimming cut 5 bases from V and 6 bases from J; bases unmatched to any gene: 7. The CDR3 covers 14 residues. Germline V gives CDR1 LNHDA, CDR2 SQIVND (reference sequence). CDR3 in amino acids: CASSALAGVREQYF. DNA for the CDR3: TGTGCCAGTAGTGCGCTAGCGGGAGTTCGCGAGCAGTACTTC. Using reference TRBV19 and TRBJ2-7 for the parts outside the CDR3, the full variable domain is DGGITQSPKYLFRKEGQNVTLSCEQNLNHDAMYWYRQDPGQGLRLIYYSQIVNDFQKGDIAEGYSVSREKKESFPLTVTSAQKNPTAFYLCASSALAGVREQYFGPGTRLTVT.

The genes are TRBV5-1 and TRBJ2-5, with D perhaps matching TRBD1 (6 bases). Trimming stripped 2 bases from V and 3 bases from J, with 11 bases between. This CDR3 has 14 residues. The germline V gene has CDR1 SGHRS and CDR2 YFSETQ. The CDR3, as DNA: TGCGCCAGCAGCTTTGGCGAGGGGGAAGAGACCCAGTACTTC. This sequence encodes CASSFGEGEETQYF. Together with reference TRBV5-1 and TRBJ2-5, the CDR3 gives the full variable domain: KAGVTQTPRYLIKTRGQQVTLSCSPISGHRSVSWYQQTPGQGLQFLFEYFSETQRNKGNFPGRFSGRQFSNSRSEMNVSTLELGDSALYLCASSFGEGEETQYFGPGTRLLVL.

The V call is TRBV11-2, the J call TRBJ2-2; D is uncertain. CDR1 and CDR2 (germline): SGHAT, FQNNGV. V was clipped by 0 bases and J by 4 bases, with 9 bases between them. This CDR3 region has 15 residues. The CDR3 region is CASSLDGAPTGELFF. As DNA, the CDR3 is TGTGCCAGCAGCTTAGACGGAGCCCCCACCGGGGAGCTGTTTTTT.

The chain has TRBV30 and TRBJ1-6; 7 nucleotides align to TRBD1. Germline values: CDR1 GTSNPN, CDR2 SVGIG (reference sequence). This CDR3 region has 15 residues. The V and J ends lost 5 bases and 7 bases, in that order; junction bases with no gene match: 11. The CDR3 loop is CAWRRDGQENSPLHF. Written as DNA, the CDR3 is TGTGCCTGGCGGCGGGATGGACAGGAGAATTCACCCCTCCACTTT.